Following are 26 T cell receptor beta chains from one sample sequenced in a study of OX40 agonist ivuxolimab in advanced cancers. Receptors were amplified or captured by the immunoSEQ multiplex PCR assay. Held by TCRdb, this immuneACCESS table contains in-frame sequences only and omits some clones. Under half of the omission traces to an unresolved V gene where checked; the cause of the rest is unknown. The sample has roughly 40,000 clones on record, 85% to 95% of them singletons. The ten largest clones capture approximately 16% of the sample. The starting material was CD4+ or CD8+ T cells sorted from blood, obtained in a trial of the OX40 agonist ivuxolimab. The receptors derive from an adult with an advanced solid tumor such as melanoma, head and neck, liver or kidney cancer.

The gene calls are TRBV6-5 and TRBJ1-1, with D possibly matching TRBD1 (6 bases). The germline V gene encodes CDR1 MNHEY and CDR2 SVGAGI. Trimming pared 0 bases from V and 5 bases from J, leaving 13 bases between. This CDR3 has 15 residues. CDR3 region: CASSYSGASGTEAFF. The CDR3 DNA reads as TGTGCCAGCAGTTACTCGGGGGCTTCCGGTACTGAAGCTTTCTTT.

The chain combines TRBV5-5 with TRBJ1-1; D remains ambiguous. This CDR3 contains 13 residues. Germline V gives CDR1 SGHKS, CDR2 YYEKEE (reference sequence). V was pared by 4 bases and J by 1 base, with 8 bases between. The CDR3 region has the DNA TGTGCCAGCAGCCCCAGCGGGAACACTGAAGCTTTCTTT. Translated: CASSPSGNTEAFF.

By its share, this clone is medium-sized (0.01 to 0.1%). This chain links TRBV6-1 with TRBJ2-7; a weak D match, TRBD2 (6 bases). The CDR3 runs 15 residues. The ends were cut back, 6 bases at V and 4 bases at J, with 19 bases in the middle. Germline V CDR1 and CDR2: MNHNS, SASEGT. In DNA, the CDR3 is TGTGCCAGCAGCGGAAACGATGGGGGGTCATACGAGCAGTACTTC. As protein: CASSGNDGGSYEQYF.

The count of this clone is one. The chain uses TRBV4-3 and TRBJ1-1; D gene ambiguous. This CDR3 has 15 amino acids. V was shortened by 2 bases and J by 0 bases, with 10 bases between the two germline ends. Looked up from germline, CDR1 is LGHNA and CDR2 is YSLEER. The CDR3, as DNA: TGCGCCAGCAGCCAAATTGGTCAGTTGAACACTGAAGCTTTCTTT. This encodes CASSQIGQLNTEAFF.

The J gene is TRBJ2-2, the V gene TRBV5-1; D not certain. The CDR3 is made up of 16 amino acids. Trimming took 4 bases from V and 4 from J, leaving 17 bases between them. The germline V gene encodes CDR1 SGHRS and CDR2 YFSETQ. Here the CDR3 reads CASSPAFILGTGELFF. The CDR3 DNA sequence: TGCGCCAGCAGCCCGGCCTTCATTCTGGGCACCGGGGAGCTGTTTTTT.

The CDR3 DNA reads as TGTGCCAGCAGTTCCCAGGGATTCACTGAAGCTTTCTTT. Translation: CASSSQGFTEAFF. V usage is TRBV27 and J usage is TRBJ1-1, with D possibly matching TRBD1 (5 bases). Germline loops: CDR1 MNHEY, CDR2 SMNVEV (reference sequence). This CDR3 is built from 13 residues. With 4 bases removed from V and 4 bases from J, the gap between germline ends came to 10 bases.

This chain uses TRBV4-1 with TRBJ1-1, with 8 positions matching TRBD1. Unmatched junction bases numbered 5, after V lost 8 bases and J lost 0 bases. Germline CDR1 MGHRA, CDR2 YSYEKL. The CDR3 has 14 residues. The CDR3 protein is CASSTGVLNTEAFF. CDR3 in DNA: TGCGCCAGCTCGACAGGGGTATTGAACACTGAAGCTTTCTTT.

The V call is TRBV7-8, the J call TRBJ1-5, with D perhaps matching TRBD1 (5 bases). The CDR3 loop spans 15 amino acids. With 2 bases removed from V and 6 bases from J, the gap between germline ends came to 14 bases. The V gene's germline CDR1 is SGHVS and CDR2 FQNEAQ. In DNA form, the CDR3 reads TGTGCCAGCAGCTTATTTGGGGGGAATTCTCAGCCCCAGCATTTT. Translating gives CASSLFGGNSQPQHF.

The J gene is TRBJ1-2, the V gene TRBV2; the D gene is possibly TRBD1 (5 bases). V dropped 3 bases and J dropped 4 bases, with 12 bases sitting between them. Germline CDR1 reads SNHLY; CDR2 reads FYNNEI. The CDR3 sequence is 14 residues long. CDR3 coding DNA: TGTGCCAGCAGTGAGGCGGGGACCCTCTATGGCTACACCTTC. It yields the protein CASSEAGTLYGYTF.

The rearrangement joins TRBV27 to TRBJ2-1, with 7 bases that match TRBD2. The germline V gene has CDR1 MNHEY and CDR2 SMNVEV (reference sequence). V shed 5 bases, J shed 7 bases, and the junction held 11 bases outside the gene matches. This CDR3 spans 15 amino acids. The CDR3 sequence is CASSLGLVMRNEQFF. CDR3 DNA sequence: TGTGCCAGCAGTCTCGGACTAGTTATGCGGAATGAGCAGTTCTTC.

The chain couples TRBV5-4 to TRBJ2-7, with 10 bases that match TRBD2. This CDR3 contains 15 residues. Germline CDR1 and CDR2: SGHNT and YYREEE (reference sequence). The V gene end was trimmed by 4 bases and the J gene end by 2 bases; junction bases not matched to a gene: 6. CDR3 residues: CASSPTSGITYEQYF. The CDR3 bases are TGTGCCAGCAGCCCTACTAGCGGGATAACCTACGAGCAGTACTTC.

J is TRBJ2-1 and V is TRBV29-1; D is undetermined. This CDR3 contains 10 residues. Germline assignment: CDR1 SQVTM and CDR2 ANQGSEA. The V end was cut by 2 bases, the J end by 11 bases, with 7 bases between. The CDR3 protein is CSVETDQQFF. The DNA of the CDR3 is TGCAGCGTTGAAACGGATCAGCAGTTCTTC.

The chain carries TRBV28 and TRBJ1-2, with D possibly being TRBD1 (6 bases). Per the germline V gene, CDR1 is MDHEN and CDR2 is SYDVKM. This CDR3 spans 11 amino acids. Trimming pared 6 bases from V and 7 bases from J, leaving 9 bases between. The CDR3 here is CASSIQGGYTF. CDR3 coding DNA: TGTGCCAGCAGCATACAGGGTGGCTACACCTTC.

This clone was observed once. The chain carries TRBV19 and TRBJ2-1; D is perhaps TRBD2 (6 bases). The CDR3 is 14 amino acids. V dropped 6 bases and J dropped 6 bases, with 15 bases sitting between them. The germline V gene encodes CDR1 LNHDA and CDR2 SQIVND (reference sequence). The CDR3 DNA is TGTGCCAGTAGGAGAACTAGCATGGGCAATGAGCAGTTCTTC. Protein product: CASRRTSMGNEQFF. The variable domain in full, with the rest retrieved from reference TRBV19 and TRBJ2-1, is DGGITQSPKYLFRKEGQNVTLSCEQNLNHDAMYWYRQDPGQGLRLIYYSQIVNDFQKGDIAEGYSVSREKKESFPLTVTSAQKNPTAFYLCASRRTSMGNEQFFGPGTRLTVL.

This clone was picked up a small number of times. This chain uses TRBV5-8 with TRBJ1-1; the D gene is possibly TRBD1 (6 bases). The V end lost 4 bases, the J end lost 0 bases, and 16 bases lay between the germline ends. CDR3 length equals 16 residues. The germline V gene has CDR1 SGHTS and CDR2 YDEGEE. CDR3 sequence (DNA): TGTGCCAGCAGCCCTCAGGGGCAGGGTGTGAACACTGAAGCTTTCTTT. It codes for CASSPQGQGVNTEAFF. The full variable domain, in which reference TRBV5-8 and TRBJ1-1 provide the parts outside the CDR3, is EAGVTQSPTHLIKTRGQQATLRCSPISGHTSVYWYQQALGLGLQFLLWYDEGEERNRGNFPPRFSGRQFPNYSSELNVNALELEDSALYLCASSPQGQGVNTEAFFGQGTRLTVV.

In its sample, this clone was seen once. This sequence joins TRBV6-4 and TRBJ2-2; D is uncertain. Trimming shortened V by 2 bases and J by 4 bases, and 8 bases separated the two germline ends. CDR1 is MRHNA, CDR2 SNTAGT, per germline. This CDR3 is built from 14 residues. The CDR3, as DNA: TGTGCCAGCAGTGACGGTTGGCCCACCGGGGAGCTGTTTTTT. It specifies CASSDGWPTGELFF.

The rearrangement joins TRBV11-3 to TRBJ1-1, with D unclear. The V end was cut by 1 base, the J end by 3 bases, with 12 bases between. Germline CDR1 SGHNT, CDR2 YENEEA. The CDR3 covers 15 residues. The CDR3: CASSLAREEYTEAFF. DNA for the CDR3: TGTGCCAGCAGCTTAGCACGGGAAGAGTACACTGAAGCTTTCTTT.

V and J are TRBV28 and TRBJ2-7; TRBD2 aligns across 10 bases. Trimming at V came to 6 bases and at J to 0 bases, leaving 5 bases not matched to a gene. The CDR3 sequence is 15 residues long. Looked up from germline, CDR1 is MDHEN and CDR2 is SYDVKM. CDR3 sequence: CASSRTSGLSYEQYF. In nucleotides, the CDR3 is TGTGCCAGCAGCAGGACTAGCGGACTCTCCTACGAGCAGTACTTC.

V and J are TRBV14 and TRBJ2-1; D perhaps matches TRBD1 (5 bases). V was pared by 1 base and J by 8 bases, with 21 bases between. Germline loops: CDR1 SGHDN, CDR2 FVKESK. The CDR3 is 17 amino acids. In nucleotides, the CDR3 is TGTGCCAGCAGCCAAGTAAACCCTTCCCCAGGGATCGATGAGCAGTTCTTC. It is translated as CASSQVNPSPGIDEQFF.

The V gene is TRBV19, the J gene TRBJ2-1, with 9 bases lining up with TRBD2. CDR1 is LNHDA, CDR2 SQIVND, per germline (reference sequence). The J segment lost 9 bases and the V segment lost 10 bases, leaving 7 bases of the junction unmatched. CDR3 size: 12 residues. This CDR3 is CAIISGSGEQFF. The CDR3 nucleotides are TGTGCCATTATTAGCGGGAGCGGTGAGCAGTTCTTC.

The chain recombines TRBV1 with TRBJ2-7; the table gives TRBD1 as D, unverified against the DNA. TRBV1 is a known pseudogene. The CDR3 is 21 amino acids. This chain's CDR3 is CTSSQDTFCLCSGTGEAEQYF. For the CDR3, the DNA is TGCACCAGCAGCCAAGATACCTTCTGTCTGTGTTCCGGGACAGGGGAGGCCGAGCAGTACTTC.

A single count supports this clone. The chain uses TRBV19 and TRBJ2-3; TRBD2 agrees at 12 bases. CDR3 length equals 17 residues. The V gene's germline CDR1 is LNHDA and CDR2 SQIVND (reference sequence). Unmatched junction bases numbered 4, after V lost 1 base and J lost 2 bases. CDR3 in DNA: TGTGCCAGTAGTATAGGCTGGACTAGCGGGGACACAGATACGCAGTATTTT. Its protein is CASSIGWTSGDTDTQYF.

The gene calls are TRBV19 and TRBJ2-3; the match to TRBD1 covers 8 bases. V shed 9 bases and J 4 bases; nucleotides not matched to a gene: 9. This CDR3 contains 14 residues. Germline values: CDR1 LNHDA, CDR2 SQIVND (reference sequence). The CDR3 is CASGQGIGSDTQYF. CDR3 in DNA: TGTGCCAGCGGACAGGGCATTGGTTCAGATACGCAGTATTTT.

This clone was counted once. The V gene is TRBV27, the J gene TRBJ2-7; 9 bases match TRBD1. Germline trimming cut 8 bases from V and 4 bases from J; bases unmatched to any gene: 6. Germline V gene data show CDR1 as MNHEY and CDR2 as SMNVEV (reference sequence). The CDR3 spans 13 residues. The CDR3 nucleotides are TGTGCCAGCGCATACGGGACAGGGTACGAGCAGTACTTC. This encodes CASAYGTGYEQYF.

This clone was detected once. The chain employs TRBV4-3 and TRBJ2-7; 8 bases align to TRBD1. V lost 1 base and J lost 3; bases outside the gene matches: 5. Germline CDR1 LGHNA, CDR2 YSLEER. The CDR3 spans 15 residues. The CDR3 region has the DNA TGCGCCAGCAGCCAAGCCGAGACAGGGGACTACGAGCAGTACTTC. This translates into CASSQAETGDYEQYF.

V and J are TRBV10-3 and TRBJ2-2; weak D call: TRBD2 (5 bases). Trimming pared 3 bases from V and 2 bases from J, leaving 10 bases between. This CDR3 contains 15 residues. The germline gives CDR1 ENHRY, CDR2 SYGVKD. The CDR3 DNA follows: TGTGCCATCAGTGATCGAGGGTTCAACACCGGGGAGCTGTTTTTT. This translates into CAISDRGFNTGELFF.